This TCR beta chain was sequenced in a study of monozygotic twins with inflammatory bowel disease. Study results and limitations: IBD patients showed reduced TCRbeta diversity (inverse Simpson) versus healthy co-twins. Other individuals had fewer clonotypes in common with IBD patients than with healthy twins, especially with disease activity.

The TCR libraries each used total RNA (around 3,500 ng per library). TCRdb reprocessed the 5' RACE reads; each CDR3 protein has one entry and no DNA is given. This sample's clone table lists around 410,000 distinct CDR3 sequences. CDR3 length equals 13 residues. In germline, CDR1 is DFQATT, CDR2 SNEGSKA (reference sequence). As to this clonotype: Antigen specificity is unknown.

The sequenced sample consisted of blood. The source of this sequence is a human donor with ulcerative colitis or Crohn's disease, or a healthy co-twin of an affected twin (not recorded which). The J gene is TRBJ1-3, the V gene TRBV20-1; the TRBD1 assignment by TCRdb is unverifiable without DNA. The CDR3 here is CSARTGAGNTIYF.